This T cell receptor (beta chain) was recovered during a study of radiation and T cells in renal cell carcinoma. The wider study: Nephrectomy followed 15 Gy stereotactic body radiation by 4 weeks.

Sample time point: baseline pretreatment blood. The treatment is: 15 Gy SBRT to primary tumor, nephrectomy 4 weeks later. After SBRT, blood was collected at 2 and 4 weeks, plus baseline. Only in-frame clones appear in the TCRdb table, and some are missing; sequencing was by immunoSEQ multiplex PCR. There are about 130,000 clones in the sample; 70% to 90% occur only once, and around 13% lies in the top ten. Study-wide results and limits: From baseline, blood top tumor clonotypes peaked at 2 weeks post-radiation. No pretreatment tumor biopsies were available for baseline clonotypes.

This clone occurred once. What it binds is not known. Specimen: blood, collected from a patient whose treatment included radiotherapy and nephrectomy. This TCR came from a woman in her forties or fifties with renal cell carcinoma.

The CDR3 nucleotides are TGTGCCACCAGCCCCCGGACAGGAGCTAACACCGGGGAGCTGTTTTTT. Amino acids: CATSPRTGANTGELFF. The chain combines TRBV15 with TRBJ2-2, with 7 positions matching TRBD1. V shed 5 bases, J shed 2 bases, and the junction held 8 bases outside the gene matches. The CDR3 length is 16 residues. Germline V gene lookup returns CDR1 LNHNV and CDR2 YYDKDF (reference sequence).